This T cell receptor (beta chain) was found in a study of blood T cell repertoires in COVID-19. As for the study in general: The origin of the acute and convalescent COVID-19 samples was the United States, Italy and Spain. T cells, B-cell-depleted T cells, or PBMCs provided the cDNA or gDNA that served as material.

This CDR3 has 16 amino acids. Germline values: CDR1 WNHNN, CDR2 SYGVQD (reference sequence). Trimming removed 0 bases from V and 2 bases from J; junction bases left unmatched: 5. In the original processing: Nucleated cell counts were estimated from reference gene primer amplification. Produced via immunoSEQ multiplex PCR; TCRdb's table is partial and in-frame only. V and J calls and clone size are as listed in that table; D and trimming were resolved from the DNA. The sample includes fewer than 250,000 clones, under 95% of them seen just once. Sequencing was done on a sample of peripheral blood. The receptor was derived from a young man with acute or convalescent COVID-19. The chain joins TRBV10-1 to TRBJ2-7; 9 nucleotides align to TRBD1. The CDR3, as DNA: TGCGCCAGCAGTGAGTCCCCGGGACAGGGTACCTACGAGCAGTACTTC. Its protein product is CASSESPGQGTYEQYF.